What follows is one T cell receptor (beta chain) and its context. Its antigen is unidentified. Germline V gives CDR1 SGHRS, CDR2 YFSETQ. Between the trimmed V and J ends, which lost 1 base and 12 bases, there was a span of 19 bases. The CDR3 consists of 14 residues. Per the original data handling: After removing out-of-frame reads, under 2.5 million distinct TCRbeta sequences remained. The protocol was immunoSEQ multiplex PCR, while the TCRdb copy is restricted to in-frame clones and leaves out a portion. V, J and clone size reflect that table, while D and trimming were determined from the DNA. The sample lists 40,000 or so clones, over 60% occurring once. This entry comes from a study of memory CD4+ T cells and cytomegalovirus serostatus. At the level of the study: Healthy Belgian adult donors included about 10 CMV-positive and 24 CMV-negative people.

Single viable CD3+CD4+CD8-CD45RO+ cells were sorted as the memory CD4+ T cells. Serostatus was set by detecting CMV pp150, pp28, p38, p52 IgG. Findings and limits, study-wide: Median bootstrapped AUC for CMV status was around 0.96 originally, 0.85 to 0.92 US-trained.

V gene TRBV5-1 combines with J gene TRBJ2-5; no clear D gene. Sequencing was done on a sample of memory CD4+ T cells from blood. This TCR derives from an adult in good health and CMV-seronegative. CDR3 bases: TGCGCCAGCAGCTTGAGCCCCGAAGGTGGGGAAAAGTACTTC. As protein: CASSLSPEGGEKYF.